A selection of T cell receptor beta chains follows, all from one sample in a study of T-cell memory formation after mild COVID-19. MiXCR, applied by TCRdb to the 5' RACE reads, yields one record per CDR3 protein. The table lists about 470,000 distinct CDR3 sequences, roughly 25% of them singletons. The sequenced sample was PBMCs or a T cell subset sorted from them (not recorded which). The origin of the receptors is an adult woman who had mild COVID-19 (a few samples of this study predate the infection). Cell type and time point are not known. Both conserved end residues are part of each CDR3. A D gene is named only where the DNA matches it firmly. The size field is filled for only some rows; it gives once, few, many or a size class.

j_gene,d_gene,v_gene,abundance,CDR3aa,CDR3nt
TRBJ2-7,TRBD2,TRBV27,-,CASSPKREGPFEQYF,TGTGCCAGCAGTCCCAAGCGGGAGGGCCCTTTTGAGCAGTACTTC
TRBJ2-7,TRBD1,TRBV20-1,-,CSAYRQGSYEQYF,TGCAGTGCTTACAGACAGGGATCCTACGAGCAGTACTTC
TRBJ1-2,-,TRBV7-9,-,CASSLTGPLYTF,TGTGCCAGCAGCTTGACTGGGCCCCTCTACACCTTC
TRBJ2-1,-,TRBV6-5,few,CASSYGRNEQFF,TGTGCCAGCAGTTATGGGAGGAATGAGCAGTTCTTC
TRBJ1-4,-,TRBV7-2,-,CASREGGRTNEKLFF,TGTGCCAGCCGCGAAGGGGGGAGAACTAATGAAAAACTGTTTTTT
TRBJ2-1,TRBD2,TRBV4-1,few,CASSPHSGASSYNEQFF,TGCGCCAGCAGCCCTCATAGCGGGGCCAGCTCCTACAATGAGCAGTTCTTC
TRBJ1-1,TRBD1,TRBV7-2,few,CASRLRGARNTEAFF,TGTGCCAGCAGACTCAGGGGGGCGAGGAACACTGAAGCTTTCTTT
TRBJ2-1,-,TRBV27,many,CASTALATRGEQFF,TGTGCCAGCACCGCCCTGGCGACTCGTGGTGAGCAGTTCTTC
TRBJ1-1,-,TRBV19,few,CASSGLMNTEAFF,TGTGCCAGTTCGGGGTTGATGAACACTGAAGCTTTCTTT
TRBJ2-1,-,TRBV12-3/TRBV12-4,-,CASSQTGRYNEQFF,TGTGCCAGCAGTCAGACAGGGAGGTACAATGAGCAGTTCTTC
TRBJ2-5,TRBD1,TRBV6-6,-,CASMGDRGETQYF,TGTGCCAGCATGGGGGACAGGGGAGAGACCCAGTACTTC
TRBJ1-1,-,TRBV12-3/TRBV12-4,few,CASTLYPTEAFF,TGTGCCAGCACCCTGTACCCTACTGAAGCTTTCTTT
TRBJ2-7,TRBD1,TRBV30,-,CAWSRDSEDEQYF,TGTGCCTGGTCTCGGGACAGTGAGGACGAGCAGTACTTC
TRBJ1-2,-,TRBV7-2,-,CASSLDFRASSGYGYTF,TGTGCCAGCAGCTTAGACTTTAGGGCCTCTTCAGGCTATGGCTACACCTTC
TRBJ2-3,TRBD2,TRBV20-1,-,CSARDPPTSGRTGVSPDTQYF,TGCAGTGCTAGAGACCCACCGACTAGCGGGAGAACGGGTGTAAGCCCAGATACGCAGTATTTT
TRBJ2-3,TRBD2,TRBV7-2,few,CASSLVAGGPEDTQYF,TGTGCCAGCAGCTTAGTCGCGGGAGGGCCAGAAGATACGCAGTATTTT
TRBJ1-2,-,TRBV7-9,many,CASNFDPNYGYTF,TGTGCCAGCAACTTTGACCCTAACTATGGCTACACCTTC
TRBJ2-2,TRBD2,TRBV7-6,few,CASSLAGVAGGTTGELFF,TGTGCCAGCAGCTTAGCAGGGGTAGCGGGAGGAACCACCGGGGAGCTGTTTTTT
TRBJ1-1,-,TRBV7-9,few,CASSPIQGTSAEAFF,TGTGCCAGCAGCCCCATCCAAGGAACAAGCGCTGAAGCTTTCTTT
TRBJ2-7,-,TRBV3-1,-,CASSHNRVHEQYF,TGTGCCAGCAGCCACAACCGAGTCCACGAGCAGTACTTC